Listed here are 18 T cell receptor beta chains from one sample, sequenced in a study of blood T cell repertoires in COVID-19. Some clones are missing from TCRdb's copy, which holds only in-frame ones; the method was immunoSEQ multiplex PCR. Here the sample spans roughly 180,000 clones, roughly 80% being singletons. Sequencing was done on a sample of peripheral blood. The receptors originated from a human donor in a cohort sampled during active COVID-19.

This clone was detected once. The chain couples TRBV5-4 to TRBJ1-1; TRBD1 aligns across 7 bases. The CDR3 totals 13 residues. Germline V gene data show CDR1 as SGHNT and CDR2 as YYREEE (reference sequence). V lost 4 bases, J lost 11 bases, and 11 bases stayed unmatched. The CDR3 bases are TGTGCCAGCAGCCCGGAGACAGGGAGCGTCGCTTTCTTT. It encodes CASSPETGSVAFF.

The chain links TRBV7-9 to TRBJ1-1; D is unresolved. Germline V CDR1 and CDR2: SEHNR, FQNEAQ (reference sequence). Trimming took 5 bases from V and 1 from J, leaving 11 bases between them. The CDR3 sequence is 14 residues long. For the CDR3, the DNA is TGTGCCAGCAGCATATTGAGGGAGAACACTGAAGCTTTCTTT. Amino acid sequence: CASSILRENTEAFF.

This sequence joins TRBV4-1 and TRBJ1-5; 9 nucleotides line up with TRBD1. CDR3 length equals 12 residues. The germline CDR1 and CDR2 sequences are MGHRA and YSYEKL. The ends lost 6 bases at V and 7 bases at J; junction bases unmatched: 1. CDR3 residues: CASSDRGQPQHF. In DNA form, the CDR3 reads TGCGCCAGCAGTGACAGGGGGCAGCCCCAGCATTTT.

The rearrangement links TRBV28 to TRBJ1-5; TRBD1 agrees at 7 bases. The germline gives CDR1 MDHEN, CDR2 SYDVKM. Losses at the gene ends were 6 bases for V and 0 bases for J; bases not matched to a gene: 8. This CDR3 region has 16 residues. The CDR3 sequence: CASSSPGQLSNQPQHF. CDR3 nucleotides: TGTGCCAGCAGCTCACCGGGACAGCTTAGCAATCAGCCCCAGCATTTT. Full variable domain (outside the CDR3, taken from reference TRBV28 and TRBJ1-5): DVKVTQSSRYLVKRTGEKVFLECVQDMDHENMFWYRQDPGLGLRLIYFSYDVKMKEKGDIPEGYSVSREKKERFSLILESASTNQTSMYLCASSSPGQLSNQPQHFGDGTRLSIL.

This chain uses TRBV5-1 with TRBJ1-4, with a possible D match to TRBD1 (6 bases). The CDR3 covers 16 residues. CDR1 and CDR2 from the germline V gene are SGHRS and YFSETQ. Deletions cut 4 bases from V and 3 bases from J, with 16 bases between. For the CDR3, the DNA is TGCGCCAGCAGCCACAGGGAGATTGGACCTAATGAAAAACTGTTTTTT. It encodes CASSHREIGPNEKLFF.

The chain couples TRBV6-6 to TRBJ2-7, with 9 nucleotides matching TRBD1. The germline CDR1 and CDR2 sequences are MNHNY and SVGAGI (reference sequence). This CDR3 comprises 15 residues. J lost 1 base, V lost 2 bases, and 3 bases had no gene match. CDR3 bases: TGTGCCAGCAGTTACACGACAGGGGGATCCTACGAGCAGTACTTC. Its translation is CASSYTTGGSYEQYF.

This clone was counted once. This chain connects TRBV10-2 to TRBJ1-2; 7 bases agree with TRBD1. The CDR3 is 16 residues long. Germline V gene sequence: CDR1 WSHSY, CDR2 SAAADI. The J segment lost 0 bases and the V segment lost 1 base, leaving 5 bases of the junction unmatched. The CDR3 spells CASSELVGTANYGYTF. The CDR3, as DNA: TGCGCCAGCAGTGAGTTGGTTGGGACAGCTAACTATGGCTACACCTTC.

This sequence joins TRBV28 and TRBJ1-4; no reliable D call. Germline V gene data show CDR1 as MDHEN and CDR2 as SYDVKM. This CDR3 is 13 amino acids long. CDR3 sequence (DNA): TGTGGATCCGGGAAACAAAGGAATGAAAAACTGTTTTTT. Amino acid sequence: CGSGKQRNEKLFF.

The V call is TRBV15, the J call TRBJ1-2; D is unclear. The germline V and J ends were trimmed by 5 bases and 1 base, with 14 bases remaining between them. In germline, CDR1 is LNHNV, CDR2 YYDKDF (reference sequence). The length of the CDR3 is 15 residues. The CDR3 region has the DNA TGTGCCACCAGCGGGCGAAGCTACAATAACTATGGCTACACCTTC. Amino acids: CATSGRSYNNYGYTF. Full variable domain (outside the CDR3, taken from reference TRBV15 and TRBJ1-2): DAMVIQNPRYQVTQFGKPVTLSCSQTLNHNVMYWYQQKSSQAPKLLFHYYDKDFNNEADTPDNFQSRRPNTSFCFLDIRSPGLGDTAMYLCATSGRSYNNYGYTFGSGTRLTVV.

The CDR3 spells CASSQDREEYNEQFF. CDR3 nucleotides: TGTGCCAGCAGCCAAGATCGAGAAGAATACAATGAGCAGTTCTTC. The chain joins TRBV3-1 (or the pseudogene TRBV3-2) to TRBJ2-1; no definite D call. This CDR3 has 15 amino acids. CDR1 is LGHDT and CDR2 is YNNKEL in the germline V gene (reference sequence). Trimming cost V 0 bases and J 4 bases, with 10 bases left between them.

The chain links TRBV7-9 to TRBJ2-5; 7 bases are a match to TRBD1. V lost 6 bases to trimming and J lost 5 bases; unmatched junction nucleotides: 6. Per the germline V gene, CDR1 is SEHNR and CDR2 is FQNEAQ (reference sequence). The CDR3 runs to 13 residues. Written as DNA, the CDR3 is TGTGCCAGCAGTGACAGGGCGAAGGAGACCCAGTACTTC. It is translated as CASSDRAKETQYF.

The chain recombines TRBV7-8 with TRBJ2-7; 10 nucleotides line up with TRBD1. With 5 bases clipped from V and 7 bases from J, the junction kept 11 bases outside the gene matches. From germline, CDR1 is SGHVS and CDR2 FQNEAQ. This CDR3 contains 15 residues. The CDR3 sequence is CASSRGQGPPKEQYF. The CDR3 DNA follows: TGTGCCAGCAGCCGGGGACAGGGGCCCCCTAAGGAGCAGTACTTC. Supplemented by reference TRBV7-8 and TRBJ2-7, the full variable domain reads GAGVSQSPRYKVAKRGQDVALRCDPISGHVSLFWYQQALGQGPEFLTYFQNEAQLDKSGLPSDRFFAERPEGSVSTLKIQRTQQEDSAVYLCASSRGQGPPKEQYFGPGTRLTVT.

This clone was counted once. V and J are TRBV6-6 and TRBJ1-4; the D gene is possibly TRBD1 (5 bases). CDR3 length: 15 residues. Trimming shortened V by 0 bases and J by 6 bases, and 11 bases separated the two germline ends. Germline CDR1 and CDR2: MNHNY and SVGAGI (reference sequence). The CDR3 region is CASSYSGRVDEKLFF. The CDR3 coding sequence is TGTGCCAGCAGTTACTCGGGCAGGGTTGATGAAAAACTGTTTTTT.

In DNA, the CDR3 is TGTGCCAGCAGCTTAGGCCCCCGGAGTGGAAACACCATATATTTT. It translates to CASSLGPRSGNTIYF. This chain connects TRBV11-1 to TRBJ1-3; the D is unclear. This CDR3 contains 15 residues. Between the trimmed V and J ends, which lost 1 base and 3 bases, there was a span of 10 bases. Germline V gene lookup returns CDR1 SGHAT and CDR2 FQDESV (reference sequence). The full variable domain, completed using reference TRBV11-1 and TRBJ1-3, is EAEVAQSPRYKITEKSQAVAFWCDPISGHATLYWYRQILGQGPELLVQFQDESVVDDSQLPKDRFSAERLKGVDSTLKIQPAELGDSAMYLCASSLGPRSGNTIYFGEGSWLTVV.

J is TRBJ1-2 and V is TRBV5-1; 9 positions agree with TRBD1. The germline gives CDR1 SGHRS, CDR2 YFSETQ. V shed 5 bases, J shed 6 bases, and the junction held 2 bases outside the gene matches. The CDR3 covers 12 residues. The CDR3 here is CASRQGADGYTF. In DNA, the CDR3 is TGCGCCAGCAGACAGGGGGCAGATGGCTACACCTTC.

The V call is TRBV18, the J call TRBJ1-2; 7 bases agree with TRBD1. Germline-derived CDR1 and CDR2 are KGHSH and LQKENI. This CDR3 region has 14 residues. J gave up 4 bases and V 3 bases, and 5 bases lay outside the gene matches. Here the CDR3 reads CASSPSGTAYGYTF. CDR3 in DNA: TGTGCCAGCTCACCGTCCGGGACAGCCTATGGCTACACCTTC.

The genes are TRBV5-1 and TRBJ2-5; 8 bases align to TRBD1. Losses at the gene ends were 4 bases for V and 1 base for J; bases not matched to a gene: 3. This CDR3 has 14 amino acids. Per the germline V gene, CDR1 is SGHRS and CDR2 is YFSETQ. Here the CDR3 DNA reads TGCGCCAGCAGCGGCGGACAGGGCCAAGAGACCCAGTACTTC. Amino acid sequence: CASSGGQGQETQYF.

This sequence joins TRBV14 and TRBJ2-3, with TRBD1 as a possible D gene (6 bases). Germline V gene data show CDR1 as SGHDN and CDR2 as FVKESK. The CDR3 has 15 amino acids. V lost 4 bases to trimming and J lost 4 bases, with 15 bases between them. The CDR3 region has the DNA TGTGCCAGCAGCCCAAGACAGGTTGTGTCAGATACGCAGTATTTT. This encodes CASSPRQVVSDTQYF.